This T cell receptor beta chain was profiled in a study of response to subunit inactivated influenza vaccine. Overall study results and limits: That few new T cells are recruited by each seasonal influenza vaccination was the authors' suggestion.

TCRdb passed the RT-PCR reads through MiXCR, listing each CDR3 protein once. The repertoire holds about 650,000 distinct CDR3 sequences, with 13% to 15% as singletons. The table lists this clonotype with a few counts. Its specificity is not known. V lost 6 bases and J 10 bases, leaving 15 bases between the germline ends. Germline values: CDR1 SGHTA, CDR2 FQGNSA. The CDR3 sequence is 13 residues long. The TCR was taken from a man aged 50 to 60 who received an inactivated influenza vaccine. This sample comprised PBMCs from blood, obtained approximately 15 days before vaccination. The J gene is TRBJ1-4, the V gene TRBV7-2; D unresolved. The CDR3 here is CASSQNPGGKLFF. CDR3 nucleotides: TGTGCCAGCAGTCAAAACCCGGGTGGAAAACTGTTTTTT.